This TCR beta chain is from a study of tumour-infiltrating T cells in Burkitt lymphoma (dated by TCRdb to between 2020 and 2021). Study-wide context: When TCR repertoire data were correlated with clinical outcome, productive clonality turned out to predict both overall and progression-free survival, independent of established prognosticators, age at diagnosis among them.

The library was obtained by the immunoSEQ multiplex PCR assay. Not all clones reach the TCRdb copy of this immuneACCESS table, which keeps in-frame sequences only. Checked studies attribute under half of the gap to unresolved V genes and leave the rest unexplained. This sample comprises approximately 15,000 clones, about 80% of them detected only once. Jointly, the top ten make up approximately 2.1% of the sample. The sample holds a few counts of this clone. Its antigen has not been determined. Per-base quality was not reported, and no clone a single base away is much larger than it. The CDR3, cysteine through phenylalanine, is 15 amino acids long. CDR3 DNA is the only sequence kept; it has 45 bases, read in frame from the first base. The germline ends are 14 bases apart after V is trimmed by 1 base and J by 8 bases. In the germline V gene (reference sequence), CDR1 corresponds to MNHEY and CDR2 to SMNVEV.

The specimen sequenced was tumor tissue. The sequence derives from a human donor with diffuse large B-cell lymphoma. The chain uses TRBV27 and TRBJ1-4; the D gene is possibly TRBD1, with 5 bases matching. The sequenced DNA is TGTGCCAGCAGTTTATATGGGACGTTGACGGAAAAACTGTTTTTT. It specifies CASSLYGTLTEKLFF.